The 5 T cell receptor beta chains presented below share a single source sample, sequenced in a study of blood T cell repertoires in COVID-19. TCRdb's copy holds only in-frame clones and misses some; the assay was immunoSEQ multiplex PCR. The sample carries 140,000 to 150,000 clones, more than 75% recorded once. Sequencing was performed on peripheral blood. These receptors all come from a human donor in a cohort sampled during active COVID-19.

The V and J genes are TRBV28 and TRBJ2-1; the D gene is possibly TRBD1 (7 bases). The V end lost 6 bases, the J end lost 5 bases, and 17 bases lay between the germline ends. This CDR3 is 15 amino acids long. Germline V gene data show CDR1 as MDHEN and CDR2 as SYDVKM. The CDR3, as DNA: TGTGCCAGCAGCCAAGGGGGGACAGCAAACAATGAGCAGTTCTTC. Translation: CASSQGGTANNEQFF.

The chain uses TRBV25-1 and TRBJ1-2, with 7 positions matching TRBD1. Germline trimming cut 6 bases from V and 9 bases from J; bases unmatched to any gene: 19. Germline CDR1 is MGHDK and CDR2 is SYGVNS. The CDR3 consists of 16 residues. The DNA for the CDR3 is TGTGCCAGCAGCCCCTCGACAGGGAACCGCCCCTTAAGCTACACCTTC. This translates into CASSPSTGNRPLSYTF.

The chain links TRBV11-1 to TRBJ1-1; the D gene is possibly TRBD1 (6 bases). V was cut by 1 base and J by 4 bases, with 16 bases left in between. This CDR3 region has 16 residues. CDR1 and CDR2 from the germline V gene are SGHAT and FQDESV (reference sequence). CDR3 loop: CASSLGTARRSTEAFF. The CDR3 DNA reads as TGTGCCAGCAGCTTAGGGACAGCCCGGCGAAGCACTGAAGCTTTCTTT.

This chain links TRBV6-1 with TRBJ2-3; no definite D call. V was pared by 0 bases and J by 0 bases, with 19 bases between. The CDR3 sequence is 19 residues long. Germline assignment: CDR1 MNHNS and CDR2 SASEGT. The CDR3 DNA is TGTGCCAGCAGTGAAGCGAACTCTCGACTGGCATCTAGCACAGATACGCAGTATTTT. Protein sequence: CASSEANSRLASSTDTQYF.

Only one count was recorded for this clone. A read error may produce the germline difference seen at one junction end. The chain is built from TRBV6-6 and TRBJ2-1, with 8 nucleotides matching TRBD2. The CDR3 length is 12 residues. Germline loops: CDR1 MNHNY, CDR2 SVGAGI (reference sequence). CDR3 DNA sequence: TGTGCCAGCAGTGACTCGGGAGGGGAGCAGTTCTTC. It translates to CASSDSGGEQFF.